The entry below gives a single TCR beta chain sequence along with its context. The sample has other DNA sequences that encode this CDR3 too. These data are taken from a study of radiation and T cells in renal cell carcinoma. Stated time point: baseline pretreatment blood. Treatment reported: 15 Gy SBRT to primary tumor, nephrectomy 4 weeks later. The CDR3 has 15 residues. V shed 2 bases and J 3 bases; nucleotides not matched to a gene: 2. Germline V CDR1 and CDR2: SGDLS, YYNGEE. Clones were sequenced by immunoSEQ multiplex PCR, and TCRdb holds only the in-frame ones, with some missing. The sample has 150,000 or so clones, around 90% seen once.

The source material was blood, sampled from a patient whose treatment included radiotherapy and nephrectomy. The TCR originated in a woman between 65 and 79 years old with renal cell carcinoma. This chain joins TRBV9 and TRBJ2-1; the match to TRBD2 covers 10 bases. CDR3 bases: TGTGCCAGCAGCGTCTCTAGCGGGGGCTACAATGAGCAGTTCTTC. Translation gives CASSVSSGGYNEQFF.